This passage covers 8 T cell receptor beta chains from one sample sequenced in a study of cytomegalovirus exposure and HLA in healthy donors (dated 2017 in TCRdb). Receptor libraries were prepared by the immunoSEQ multiplex PCR assay. For the multiplex PCR, a mixture combining 60 forward primers for TCR Vbeta segments and 13 reverse primers for TCR Jbeta segments was used. TCRdb provides this immuneACCESS table in a form limited to in-frame rearrangements. Some clones are lacking; in checked studies, under half of them reflect an unresolved V gene, and why the rest are absent is not known. Across this sample there are 200,000 to 300,000 clones, with roughly 84% seen only once. The ten largest account for 0.24% of the sample. Material: PBMCs. These receptor sequences come from a girl aged 2 to 9 in good health and CMV-seronegative.

This sequence joins TRBV30 and TRBJ1-3; the D is unclear. CDR1 and CDR2 from the germline V gene are GTSNPN and SVGIG (reference sequence). V lost 0 bases and J 3 bases, leaving 18 bases between the germline ends. This CDR3 contains 17 residues. CDR3 in DNA: TGTGCCTGGAGTGTAAGCCGGACTTCGAGCAATGGAAACACCATATATTTT. Encoded protein: CAWSVSRTSSNGNTIYF.

The chain links TRBV5-4 to TRBJ1-1; 10 bases fit TRBD1. Germline CDR1 reads SGHNT; CDR2 reads YYREEE (reference sequence). V lost 2 bases to trimming and J lost 1 base; unmatched junction nucleotides: 5. The CDR3 extends over 16 amino acids. The CDR3 reads CASSFDRGLRNTEAFF. The CDR3 nucleotides read TGTGCCAGCAGCTTCGACAGGGGGCTTAGGAACACTGAAGCTTTCTTT.

The chain couples TRBV27 to TRBJ2-7, with D tentatively TRBD1 (5 bases). Looked up from germline, CDR1 is MNHEY and CDR2 is SMNVEV (reference sequence). Trimming left V 5 bases short and J 2 bases short, with 10 bases between. The CDR3 loop spans 13 amino acids. The CDR3 bases are TGTGCCAGCAGTCCGACAGTGACCTACGAGCAGTACTTC. This translates into CASSPTVTYEQYF.

The rearrangement links TRBV9 to TRBJ1-6, with a possible D match to TRBD1 (5 bases). The V and J ends lost 0 bases and 3 bases respectively, with 10 bases between them. The germline CDR1 and CDR2 sequences are SGDLS and YYNGEE. This CDR3 is 16 amino acids long. The CDR3 DNA reads as TGTGCCAGCAGCGTAGGAGTGGGGGGCTATAATTCACCCCTCCACTTT. This translates into CASSVGVGGYNSPLHF.

The chain links TRBV30 to TRBJ1-4; the D gene is possibly TRBD1 (5 bases). The CDR3 spans 20 residues. Trimming removed 0 bases from V and 0 bases from J, with 23 bases in between. CDR1 and CDR2 from the germline V gene are GTSNPN and SVGIG (reference sequence). The CDR3 DNA sequence: TGTGCCTGGAGTGTACCCGGGGGGGTCACCCTTGGAGCAACTAATGAAAAACTGTTTTTT. As protein: CAWSVPGGVTLGATNEKLFF.

In this sample, this clone turned up a few times. CDR3 nucleotides: TGTGCCACCAGCAGAGGCATTAGCGGGGGGTACAATGAGCAGTTCTTC. It codes for CATSRGISGGYNEQFF. This sequence joins TRBV15 and TRBJ2-1; 10 bases align to TRBD2. CDR1 LNHNV and CDR2 YYDKDF come from the germline V gene (reference sequence). With 1 base clipped from V and 4 bases from J, the junction kept 4 bases outside the gene matches. This CDR3 has 16 amino acids. The full variable domain, rest sourced from reference TRBV15 and TRBJ2-1, is DAMVIQNPRYQVTQFGKPVTLSCSQTLNHNVMYWYQQKSSQAPKLLFHYYDKDFNNEADTPDNFQSRRPNTSFCFLDIRSPGLGDTAMYLCATSRGISGGYNEQFFGPGTRLTVL.

A note on this clone: Other DNA sequences in the same sample also yield this CDR3. V is TRBV5-1 and J is TRBJ2-3; D is undetermined. Per germline, CDR1 SGHRS and CDR2 YFSETQ. The germline V and J ends were trimmed by 4 bases and 2 bases, with 5 bases remaining between them. This CDR3 is 12 amino acids long. CDR3 bases: TGCGCCAGCAGCCTCTACACAGATACGCAGTATTTT. Its protein product is CASSLYTDTQYF.

The gene calls are TRBV18 and TRBJ1-2, with 8 bases aligning to TRBD1. This CDR3 has 15 residues. The J segment lost 4 bases and the V segment lost 6 bases, leaving 10 bases of the junction unmatched. The germline V gene encodes CDR1 KGHSH and CDR2 LQKENI. The CDR3 here is CASSAVPQGVYGYTF. Here the CDR3 DNA reads TGTGCCAGCTCCGCTGTCCCACAGGGGGTCTATGGCTACACCTTC.